This TCR beta chain was sequenced during a study of cytomegalovirus exposure and HLA in healthy donors. Looking at the study overall: An early data release held tens of millions of unique TCRs from HLA-typed donors. Study-wide findings and caveats: Available immune exposure information was restricted to CMV serostatus only. Productive rates of about 90% or about 30% were seen for most TCR beta V segments in an earlier analysis. By HLA locus, TCR association rates varied in a later analysis, with DRB1 showing the most and HLA-C the fewest.

Comment on this clone: The antigen is unknown.

Germline-derived CDR1 and CDR2 are SGHNT and YYREEE (reference sequence). V was trimmed by 4 bases and J by 2 bases, leaving 9 bases between them. The CDR3 has 13 amino acids. The primer mix had 60 Vbeta and 13 Jbeta primers. Clones were sequenced by immunoSEQ multiplex PCR, and TCRdb holds only the in-frame ones, with some missing. Among about 200,000 clones, about 83% were seen once, and the ten largest hold 1.2% to 1.5%. The receptor comes from a girl aged 5-17 years in good health and CMV-seronegative. This chain connects TRBV5-4 to TRBJ2-5; D uncertain. Sample: PBMCs. CDR3 bases: TGTGCCAGCAGCCTATACAGACAAGAGACCCAGTACTTC. Translated: CASSLYRQETQYF.